Detailed here is one TCR beta chain. Its antigen is not identified. This record belongs to a study of blood T cells in healthy people across ages. Trimming pared 6 bases from V and 8 bases from J, leaving 16 bases between. The V gene's germline CDR1 is MNHEY and CDR2 SMNVEV (reference sequence). This CDR3 has 13 residues. It was with a sample-barcoded 5' primer and a J-beta primer mix that a second PCR of roughly 7 to 12 cycles was run. Each CDR3 protein gets one entry after TCRdb re-called the 5' RACE reads with MiXCR. The sample includes 700,000 or so distinct CDR3 sequences, about 20% of them seen just once. Overall study findings and caveats: TCR beta diversity per million T cells fell roughly linearly with age.

This rearrangement joins TRBV27 to TRBJ1-2, with D tentatively TRBD1 (5 bases). The sample was blood. The clonotype comes from a man aged 65 to 79 in good health. The CDR3 here is CASRNTAREGYTF. The CDR3 DNA reads TGTGCCAGCAGGAATACCGCCAGGGAAGGCTACACCTTC.